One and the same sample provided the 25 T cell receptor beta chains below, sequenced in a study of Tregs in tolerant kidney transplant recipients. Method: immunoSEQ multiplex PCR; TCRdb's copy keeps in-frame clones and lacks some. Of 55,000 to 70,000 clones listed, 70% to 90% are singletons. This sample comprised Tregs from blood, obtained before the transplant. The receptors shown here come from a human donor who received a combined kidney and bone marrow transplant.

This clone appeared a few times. CDR3 in DNA: TGTGCCAGTAGGAGCCCAGGGGGCGTAGAGAATCAGCCCCAGCATTTT. Translated: CASRSPGGVENQPQHF. V and J are TRBV19 and TRBJ1-5, with 8 bases lining up with TRBD1. The V and J ends lost 6 bases and 4 bases, in that order; junction bases with no gene match: 11. The CDR3 has 16 amino acids. CDR1 is LNHDA, CDR2 SQIVND, per germline (reference sequence).

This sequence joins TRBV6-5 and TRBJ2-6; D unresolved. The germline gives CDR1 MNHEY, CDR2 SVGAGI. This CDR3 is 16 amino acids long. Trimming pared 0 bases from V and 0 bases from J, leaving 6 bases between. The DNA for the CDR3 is TGTGCCAGCAGTTACTCAGCAGCCTCTGGGGCCAACGTCCTGACTTTC. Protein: CASSYSAASGANVLTF.

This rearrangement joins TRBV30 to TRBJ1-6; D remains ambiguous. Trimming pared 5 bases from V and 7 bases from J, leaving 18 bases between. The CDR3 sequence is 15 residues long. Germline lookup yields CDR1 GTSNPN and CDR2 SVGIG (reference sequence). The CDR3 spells CAWFSPVGGNSPLHF. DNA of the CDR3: TGTGCCTGGTTCTCCCCGGTGGGTGGAAATTCACCCCTCCACTTT.

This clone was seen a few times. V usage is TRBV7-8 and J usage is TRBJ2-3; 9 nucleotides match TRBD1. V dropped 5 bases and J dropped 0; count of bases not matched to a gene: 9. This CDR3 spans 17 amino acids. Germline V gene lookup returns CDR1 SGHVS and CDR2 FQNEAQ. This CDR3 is CASSPRTGAFSTDTQYF. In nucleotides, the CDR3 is TGTGCCAGCAGCCCTCGGACAGGGGCGTTTAGCACAGATACGCAGTATTTT. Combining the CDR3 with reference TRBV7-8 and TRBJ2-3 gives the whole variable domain GAGVSQSPRYKVAKRGQDVALRCDPISGHVSLFWYQQALGQGPEFLTYFQNEAQLDKSGLPSDRFFAERPEGSVSTLKIQRTQQEDSAVYLCASSPRTGAFSTDTQYFGPGTRLTVL.

In DNA form, the CDR3 reads TGCGCCAGCAGCCAAGAGTCGGGGTCGGGCTATGGCTACACCTTC. Translated: CASSQESGSGYGYTF. This chain links TRBV4-3 with TRBJ1-2; D gene unclear. Germline V gene data show CDR1 as LGHNA and CDR2 as YSLEER. The V end lost 0 bases, the J end lost 4 bases, and 12 bases lay between the germline ends. The CDR3 sequence is 15 residues long.

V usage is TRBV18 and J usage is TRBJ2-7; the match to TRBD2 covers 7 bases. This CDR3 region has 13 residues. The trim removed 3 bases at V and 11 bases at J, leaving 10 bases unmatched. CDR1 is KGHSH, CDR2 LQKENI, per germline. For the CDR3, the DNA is TGTGCCAGCTCACCCAGGGAGGGGCCGAGGGAGTACTTC. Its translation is CASSPREGPREYF.

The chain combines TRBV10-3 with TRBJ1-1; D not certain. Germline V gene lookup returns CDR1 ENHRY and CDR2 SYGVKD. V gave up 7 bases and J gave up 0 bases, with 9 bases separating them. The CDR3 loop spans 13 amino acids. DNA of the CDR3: TGTGCCATCAAAGGCAGTTTGAACACTGAAGCTTTCTTT. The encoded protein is CAIKGSLNTEAFF.

The CDR3 region is CASKRTSEYYEQYF. CDR3 nucleotide sequence: TGTGCCAGCAAGAGGACTAGCGAGTACTACGAGCAGTACTTC. The V and J genes are TRBV2 and TRBJ2-7; 9 bases match TRBD2. The CDR3 is made up of 14 amino acids. Germline trimming cut 7 bases from V and 3 bases from J; bases unmatched to any gene: 7. Per germline, CDR1 SNHLY and CDR2 FYNNEI.

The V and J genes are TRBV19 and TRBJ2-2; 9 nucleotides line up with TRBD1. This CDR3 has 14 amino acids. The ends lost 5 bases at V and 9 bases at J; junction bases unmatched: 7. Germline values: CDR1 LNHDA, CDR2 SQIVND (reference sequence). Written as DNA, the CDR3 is TGTGCCAGTAGTGGGGACAGGGTGTTCCGGGAGCTGTTTTTT. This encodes CASSGDRVFRELFF.

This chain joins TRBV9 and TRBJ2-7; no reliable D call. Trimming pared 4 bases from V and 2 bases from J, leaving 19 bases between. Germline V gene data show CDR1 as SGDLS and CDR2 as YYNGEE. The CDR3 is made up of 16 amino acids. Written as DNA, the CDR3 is TGTGCCAGCAGCCCCACGACCGGAAGTCTAGCCTACGAGCAGTACTTC. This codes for CASSPTTGSLAYEQYF.

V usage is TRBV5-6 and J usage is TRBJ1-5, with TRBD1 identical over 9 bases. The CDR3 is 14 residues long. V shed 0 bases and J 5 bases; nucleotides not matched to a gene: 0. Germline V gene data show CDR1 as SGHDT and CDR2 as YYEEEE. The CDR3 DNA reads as TGTGCCAGCAGCTTGGGACAGGGGGATCAGCCCCAGCATTTT. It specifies CASSLGQGDQPQHF.

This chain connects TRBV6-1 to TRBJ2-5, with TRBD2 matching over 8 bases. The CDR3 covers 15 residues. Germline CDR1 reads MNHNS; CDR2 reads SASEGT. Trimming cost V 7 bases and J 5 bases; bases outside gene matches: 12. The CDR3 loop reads CASINGGALGETQYF. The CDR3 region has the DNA TGTGCCAGCATTAACGGGGGGGCCCTCGGGGAGACCCAGTACTTC.

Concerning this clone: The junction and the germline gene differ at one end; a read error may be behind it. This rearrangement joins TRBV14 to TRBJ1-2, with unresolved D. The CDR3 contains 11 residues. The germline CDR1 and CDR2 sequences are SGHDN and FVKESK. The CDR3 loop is CASSQDNRWGF. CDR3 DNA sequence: TGTGCCAGCAGCCAAGACAACCGTTGGGGTTTC. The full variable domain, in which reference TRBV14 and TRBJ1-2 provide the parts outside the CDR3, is EAGVTQFPSHSVIEKGQTVTLRCDPISGHDNLYWYRRVMGKEIKFLLHFVKESKQDESGMPNNRFLAERTGGTYSTLKVQPAELEDSGVYFCASSQDNRWGFGSGTRLTVV.

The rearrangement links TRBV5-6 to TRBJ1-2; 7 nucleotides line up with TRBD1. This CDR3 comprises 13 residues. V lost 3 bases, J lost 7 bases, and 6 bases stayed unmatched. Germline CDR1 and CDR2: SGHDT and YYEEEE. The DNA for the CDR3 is TGTGCCAGCAGCTCACTGTGGACAGGTGGCTACACCTTC. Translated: CASSSLWTGGYTF.

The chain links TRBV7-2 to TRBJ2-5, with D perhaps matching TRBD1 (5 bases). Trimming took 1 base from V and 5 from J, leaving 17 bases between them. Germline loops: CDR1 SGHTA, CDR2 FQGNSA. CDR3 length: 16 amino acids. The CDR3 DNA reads TGTGCCAGCAGCTTAGGTTCGGGTAGGGGTGGGGAGACCCAGTACTTC. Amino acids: CASSLGSGRGGETQYF.

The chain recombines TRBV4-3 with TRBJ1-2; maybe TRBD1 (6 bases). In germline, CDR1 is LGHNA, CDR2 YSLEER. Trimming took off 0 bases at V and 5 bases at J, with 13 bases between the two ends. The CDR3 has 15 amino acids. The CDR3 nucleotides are TGCGCCAGCAGCCAAGAAGTGGGCAGGGGATATGGCTACACCTTC. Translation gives CASSQEVGRGYGYTF.

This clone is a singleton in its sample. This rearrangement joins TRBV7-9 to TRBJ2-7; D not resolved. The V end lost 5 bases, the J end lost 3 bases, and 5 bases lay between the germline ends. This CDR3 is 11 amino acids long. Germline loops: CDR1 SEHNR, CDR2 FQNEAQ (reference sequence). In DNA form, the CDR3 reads TGTGCCAGCAGCCTGGACTACGAGCAGTACTTC. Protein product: CASSLDYEQYF.

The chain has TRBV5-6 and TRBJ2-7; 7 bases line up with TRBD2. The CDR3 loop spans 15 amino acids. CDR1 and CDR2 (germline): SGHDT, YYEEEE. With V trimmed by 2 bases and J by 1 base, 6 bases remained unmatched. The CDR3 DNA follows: TGTGCCAGCAGCTTAAACCCCGGGGGGTCCTACGAGCAGTACTTC. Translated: CASSLNPGGSYEQYF.

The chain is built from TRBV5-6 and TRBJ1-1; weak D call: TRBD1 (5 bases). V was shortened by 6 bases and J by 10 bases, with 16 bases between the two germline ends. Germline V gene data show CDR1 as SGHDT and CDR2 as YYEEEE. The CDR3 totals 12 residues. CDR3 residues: CASTFLGVGAFF. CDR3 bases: TGTGCCAGCACCTTCCTAGGGGTGGGAGCTTTCTTT.

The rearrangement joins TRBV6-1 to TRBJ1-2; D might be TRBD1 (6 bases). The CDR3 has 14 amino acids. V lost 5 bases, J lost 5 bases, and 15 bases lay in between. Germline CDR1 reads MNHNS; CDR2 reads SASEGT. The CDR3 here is CASSYSATGYGYTF. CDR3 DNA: TGTGCCAGCAGTTATTCTGCCACAGGGTATGGCTACACCTTC.

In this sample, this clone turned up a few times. The DNA of the CDR3 is TGTGCCAGCAGCGTATATAACTATGGCTACACCTTC. Translating gives CASSVYNYGYTF. The chain recombines TRBV9 with TRBJ1-2; no clear D. The length of the CDR3 is 12 residues. CDR1 is SGDLS, CDR2 YYNGEE, per germline. The V end lost 1 base, the J end lost 1 base, and 2 bases lay between the germline ends.

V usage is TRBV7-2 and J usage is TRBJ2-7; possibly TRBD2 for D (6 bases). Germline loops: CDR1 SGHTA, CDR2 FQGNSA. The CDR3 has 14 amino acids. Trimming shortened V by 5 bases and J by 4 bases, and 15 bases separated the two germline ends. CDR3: CASSPILGGYEQYF. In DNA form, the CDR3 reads TGTGCCAGCAGCCCGATTCTGGGGGGATACGAGCAGTACTTC.

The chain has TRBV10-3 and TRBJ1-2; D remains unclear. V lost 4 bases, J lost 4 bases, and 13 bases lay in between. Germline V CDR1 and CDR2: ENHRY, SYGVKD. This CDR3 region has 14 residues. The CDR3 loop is CAISARGSGYGYTF. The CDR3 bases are TGTGCCATCAGTGCCCGAGGCTCTGGCTATGGCTACACCTTC.

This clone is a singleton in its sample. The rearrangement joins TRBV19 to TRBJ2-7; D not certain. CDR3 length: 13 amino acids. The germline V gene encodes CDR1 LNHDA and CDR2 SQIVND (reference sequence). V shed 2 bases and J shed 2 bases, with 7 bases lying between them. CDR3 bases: TGTGCCAGTAGTATAACCCTAACCTACGAGCAGTACTTC. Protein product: CASSITLTYEQYF.

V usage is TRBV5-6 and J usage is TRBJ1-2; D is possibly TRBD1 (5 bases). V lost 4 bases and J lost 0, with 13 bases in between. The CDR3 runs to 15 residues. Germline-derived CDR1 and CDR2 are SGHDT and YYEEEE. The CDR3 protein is CASSLGPGANYGYTF. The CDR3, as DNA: TGTGCCAGCAGCCTAGGGCCGGGGGCTAACTATGGCTACACCTTC.